This TCR beta chain was recorded in a study of blood T cells in healthy people across ages (dated by TCRdb to between 2014 and 2017). About the study as a whole: In model experiments, template switching captured about one uniquely barcoded TCR beta cDNA molecule for every two T cells. To track age-related changes in TCR beta repertoire diversity, the study relied on deep sequencing normalized with unique cDNA molecular identifiers. Donors were grouped into four age groups: young (average approximately 15 years), middle-aged (under 40), aged (around 66) and long-lived (just over 80). To avoid experimental bias, donors of different ages were spread randomly across the sequencing lanes. For two donors (one aged 18 to 30 and one aged 80 or older), the study analyzed two additional independent replicas of 1 million unique cDNA reads from the same blood draw.

Donors were 30 to 45 systemically healthy Caucasian individuals from Russia aged 6 to 90 years. Roughly 10 milliliters of peripheral blood were collected from each donor into EDTA-treated Vacutainer tubes. Ficoll-Paque density-gradient centrifugation was used to isolate PBMCs, with at least 7 million per sample. Trizol reagent was used to extract total RNA from the PBMCs, yielding at least 6 micrograms per sample. Naive CD45RAhigh/CD27high T cell percentages were measured by flow cytometry on a PBMC aliquot from every donor. As regards this clonotype: This receptor's antigen is unknown. Qualities for individual bases were not recorded, and no much larger clone is one base off.

The CDR3 runs 15 amino acids, cysteine and phenylalanine included. Left in the record is the CDR3 DNA by itself, 45 bases read in frame from the first base. Trimmed from V: 3 bases; trimmed from J: 3 bases; junction bases lacking a gene match: 7. CDR1 and CDR2 are read off the germline V gene as KGHSH and LQKENI. Receptors were amplified or captured by 5' RACE. Instrument on record: Illumina HiSeq 2500. A second PCR of about 7 to 12 cycles was performed with a sample-barcoded 5' primer and a J-beta primer mix. A unique molecular identifier was introduced onto each TCR beta cDNA molecule by a template-switch 5' adaptor carrying 12 random nucleotides. Each sample yielded at least 2.5 million CDR3-containing paired-end reads. The Mint cDNA synthesis kit, primed by a TRBC-specific oligonucleotide, was used to synthesize first-strand cDNA from all RNA. Following uracil-DNA glycosylase treatment, a first 18-cycle PCR with universal primers M1SS and BC2_uni_R was performed on all cDNA. As for the original processing: For normalization, 1 million high-quality reads were randomly selected from each sample, with every read carrying a distinct molecular identifier. Reads sharing molecular identifiers were discarded rather than binned into consensus sequences. CDR3 identification, clonotype clustering and error correction used MiTCR with a Q25 quality threshold and the strictest error-elimination algorithm. A nonparametric unseen species model with Euler transformation was used to estimate a lower bound on total TCR beta diversity. Using fastp trimming at Q25 and MiXCR clonotype assembly, TCRdb reanalyzed the public sequencing data and kept in-frame beta chains. All rows with the same CDR3 protein become a single entry with the most common DNA and genes. The V and J calls come from TCRdb's annotation, not from the publication. In all, the sample holds 1 million to 1.2 million distinct CDR3 sequences, and around two fifths of those were seen once. The ten largest make up roughly 13% of the sample.

General findings and caveats noted by the study authors: As age increased, observed TCR beta diversity per million T cells dropped in a roughly linear way, and a significant reduction was already evident by age about 40. Donor CMV infection status was unknown, potentially confounding age-related changes in expanded clonotypes. Estimates of total diversity based on one million sequenced T cells were considered lower bounds and underestimates. Compared with the aged group, more naive CD4+ T cells, fewer expanded clones and increased TCR diversity were shown by the long-lived group, suggesting age selection. The percentage of naive T cells measured by flow cytometry correlated strongly with observed TCR beta diversity. Bulk unsorted PBMC profiling prevented conclusive comparison of naive and antigen-experienced compartments.

The receptor comes from a man aged 18 to 30 in good health. The rearrangement joined TRBV18 to TRBJ1-2; TRBD1 lines up with 7 middle nucleotides. What was sequenced was blood. The DNA reads as follows: TGTGCCAGCTCACCCACTGGGACAGAGTACTATGGCTACACCTTC. Translated, it gives CASSPTGTEYYGYTF.